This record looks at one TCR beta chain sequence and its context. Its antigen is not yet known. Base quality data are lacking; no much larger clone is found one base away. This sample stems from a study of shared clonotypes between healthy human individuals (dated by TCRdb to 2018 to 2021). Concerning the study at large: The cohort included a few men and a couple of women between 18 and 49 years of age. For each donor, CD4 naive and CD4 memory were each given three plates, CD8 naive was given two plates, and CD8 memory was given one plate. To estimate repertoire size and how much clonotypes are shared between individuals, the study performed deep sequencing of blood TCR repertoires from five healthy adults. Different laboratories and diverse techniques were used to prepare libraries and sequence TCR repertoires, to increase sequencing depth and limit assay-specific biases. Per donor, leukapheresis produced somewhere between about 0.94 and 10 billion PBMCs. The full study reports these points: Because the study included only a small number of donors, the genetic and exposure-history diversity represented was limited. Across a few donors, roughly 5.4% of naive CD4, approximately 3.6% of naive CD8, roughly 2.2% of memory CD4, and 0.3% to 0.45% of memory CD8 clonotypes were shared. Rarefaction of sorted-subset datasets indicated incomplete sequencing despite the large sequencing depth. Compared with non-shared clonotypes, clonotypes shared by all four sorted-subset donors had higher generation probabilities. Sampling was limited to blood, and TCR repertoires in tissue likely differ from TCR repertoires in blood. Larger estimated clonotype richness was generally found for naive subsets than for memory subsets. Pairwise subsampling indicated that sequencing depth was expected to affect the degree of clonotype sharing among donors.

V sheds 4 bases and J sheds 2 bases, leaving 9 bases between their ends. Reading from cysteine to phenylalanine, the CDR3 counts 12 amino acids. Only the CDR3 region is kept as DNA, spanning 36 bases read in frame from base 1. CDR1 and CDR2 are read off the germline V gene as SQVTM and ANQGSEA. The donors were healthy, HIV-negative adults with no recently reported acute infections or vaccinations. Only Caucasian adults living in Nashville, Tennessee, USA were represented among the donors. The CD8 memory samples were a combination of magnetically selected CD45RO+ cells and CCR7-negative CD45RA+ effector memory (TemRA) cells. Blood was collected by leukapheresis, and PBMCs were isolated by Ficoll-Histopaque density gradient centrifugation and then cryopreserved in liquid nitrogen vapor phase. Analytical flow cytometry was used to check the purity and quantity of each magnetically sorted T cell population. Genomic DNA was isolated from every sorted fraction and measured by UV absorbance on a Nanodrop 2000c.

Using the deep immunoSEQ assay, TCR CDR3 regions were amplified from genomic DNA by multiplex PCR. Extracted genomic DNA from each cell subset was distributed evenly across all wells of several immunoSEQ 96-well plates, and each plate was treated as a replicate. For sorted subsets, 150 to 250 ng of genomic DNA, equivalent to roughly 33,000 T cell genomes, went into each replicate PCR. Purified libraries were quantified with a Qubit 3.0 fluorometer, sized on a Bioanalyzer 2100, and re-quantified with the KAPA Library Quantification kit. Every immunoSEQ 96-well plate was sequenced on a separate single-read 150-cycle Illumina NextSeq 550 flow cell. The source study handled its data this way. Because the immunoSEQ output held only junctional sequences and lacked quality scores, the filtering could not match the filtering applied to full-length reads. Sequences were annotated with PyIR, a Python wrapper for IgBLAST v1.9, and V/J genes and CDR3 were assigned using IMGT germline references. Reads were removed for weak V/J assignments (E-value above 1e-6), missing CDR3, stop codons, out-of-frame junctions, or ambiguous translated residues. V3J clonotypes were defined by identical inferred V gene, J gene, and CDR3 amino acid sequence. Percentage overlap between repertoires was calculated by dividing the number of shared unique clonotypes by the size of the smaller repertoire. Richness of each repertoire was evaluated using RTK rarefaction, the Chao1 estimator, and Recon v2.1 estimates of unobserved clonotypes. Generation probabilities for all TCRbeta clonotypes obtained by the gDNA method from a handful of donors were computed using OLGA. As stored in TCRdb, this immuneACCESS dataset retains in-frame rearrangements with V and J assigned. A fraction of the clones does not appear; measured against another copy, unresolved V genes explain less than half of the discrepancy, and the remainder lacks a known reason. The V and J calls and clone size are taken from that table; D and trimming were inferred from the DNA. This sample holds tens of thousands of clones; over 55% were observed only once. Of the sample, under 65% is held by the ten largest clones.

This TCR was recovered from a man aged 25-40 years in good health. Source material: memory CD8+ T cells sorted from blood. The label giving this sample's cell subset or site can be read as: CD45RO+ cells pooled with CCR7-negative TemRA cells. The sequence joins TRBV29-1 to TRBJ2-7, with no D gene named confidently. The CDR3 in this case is CSVAGTAYEQYF. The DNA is TGCAGCGTTGCTGGTACGGCCTACGAGCAGTACTTC.